This T cell receptor beta chain was observed in a study of OX40 agonist ivuxolimab in advanced cancers. Method: immunoSEQ multiplex PCR; TCRdb's copy keeps in-frame clones and lacks some. This sample has some 97,000 clones, with around 91% found just once. This clonotype was sampled from an adult with an advanced solid tumor such as melanoma, head and neck, liver or kidney cancer. This material consisted of CD4+ or CD8+ T cells sorted from blood, taken in a trial of the OX40 agonist ivuxolimab.

As DNA, the CDR3 is TGTGCCAGCAGTGAAAGGGGGACAGGGAACTATGGCTACACCTTC. This gives the protein CASSERGTGNYGYTF. This chain links TRBV6-1 with TRBJ1-2, with 9 bases lining up with TRBD1. The CDR3 has 15 amino acids. The trim removed 2 bases at V and 2 bases at J, leaving 3 bases unmatched. Germline values: CDR1 MNHNS, CDR2 SASEGT.